This T cell receptor beta chain is drawn from a study of Tregs in tolerant kidney transplant recipients (dated by TCRdb to between 2019 and 2020). General notes on the study: The study applied TCRbeta sequencing to find donor-specific regulatory T cells before combined kidney and bone marrow transplantation and then followed those same cells after transplant.

For this clone: This receptor's antigen is unknown. No base quality values were provided; no much bigger clone lies one nucleotide off.

Results the study describes overall, beyond this receptor: Expanding Tregs with activated donor B cells appeared to identify the most biologically relevant and donor-specific TCRbeta repertoire. The study was limited by small patient numbers, and the findings need validation in larger populations and under other immunosuppression protocols. In tolerant patients, the expansion of donor-specific Tregs was greater than global Treg expansion, suggesting that the expansion was antigen-driven rather than nonspecific. Because the PCR primers were changed over time for some patients, nucleotide-level comparison could not be performed across the samples from those patients. Although technical replication error seemed to be minimal, the question of biological reproducibility was not addressed directly.

Ends trimmed: V by 7 bases, J by 2 bases; bases unmatched to a gene: 6. The germline V gene yields ENHRY for CDR1 and SYGVKD for CDR2. The CDR3 numbers 14 residues from cysteine through phenylalanine. Only the CDR3 portion is preserved as DNA: 42 bases, with reading frame beginning at the first base. Related donors were used in the transplants with nonmyeloablative bone marrow transplantation, and mixed chimerism was transient in the human trials. Unstimulated Tregs (CD4+CD25+CD127-), CD4+ non-Tregs (CD4+CD25-), CD4 and CD8 cells were FACS-sorted from thawed PBMCs. The patients were several recipients of combined kidney and bone marrow transplants from the ITN036ST trial, and samples were available only for these trial subjects. Healthy control blood was processed to PBMCs with a Ficoll density gradient and then cryopreserved, whereas patient PBMCs were collected both before and after transplant.

For TCRbeta CDR3 sequencing, genomic DNA from the sorted cells was extracted using the QIAGEN DNeasy Blood and Tissue Kit. Through immunoSEQ, high-throughput TCRbeta CDR3 sequencing was done commercially, including PCR amplification with internal controls and bias correction. Turning to the authors' computational methods: Unique productive TCRbeta sequences were defined by CDR3 nucleotide sequence when primers matched and otherwise by CDR3 amino acid sequence together with Vbeta and Jbeta genes. Sorting error was corrected by removing sequences shared between sorted populations at a frequency ratio of 2:1 or less, and the remaining shared sequences were assigned to the higher population. A sequence counted as donor-reactive if, in CFSE-low cells, the sequence had a frequency of at least 0.01% and was expanded at least 5-fold compared with unstimulated cells. Jensen-Shannon divergence, calculated on the top 100 TCRbeta sequences ranked by frequency, was used to quantify repertoire divergence. When a sample had multiple sequencing runs, each run was corrected for sorting error separately and the runs were then pooled. In TCRdb, the immuneACCESS table is reduced to in-frame sequences with V and J assigned. These tables do not hold every clone; where another copy was compared, an unresolved V gene accounts for under half, and the others remain unexplained. V and J calls and clone size are copied from that table; D and trimming were computed from the DNA. The sample includes about 50,000 clones, with approximately 89% observed a single time. Less than 20% of the sample lies in the top ten.

This sample comprised CD8+ T cells from blood (PBMCs), obtained 12 months after the transplant. This TCR was sampled from a human patient who received a combined kidney and bone marrow transplant. In patients who had a transplant, some T cells may come from the graft donor. The receptor chain draws on TRBV10-3 and TRBJ2-3, with 7 junctional bases fitting TRBD1. The CDR3 region reads CAINPDRATDTQYF. The bases read TGTGCCATCAACCCAGACAGGGCCACAGATACGCAGTATTTT.